The T cell receptor beta chain described here comes from a study of T cell clones after liver transplantation. This clone showed up just once. The table came from immunoSEQ multiplex PCR; TCRdb's copy has only in-frame clones and leaves some out. The sample has some 60,000 clones, about 70% seen once. V trimming: 4 bases; J trimming: 1 base; junction bases outside the gene matches: 6. This CDR3 comprises 15 residues. Germline lookup yields CDR1 MNHEY and CDR2 SVGAGI. The source is a human patient who received a liver transplant. Some T cells may possibly be graft donor cells. The rearrangement links TRBV6-5 to TRBJ2-5; 7 bases match TRBD1. The specimen comprised CD4+ T cells from blood, sampled at the approximately 15-month timepoint. CDR3 sequence: CASSWGRQGQETQYF. The CDR3 nucleotides are TGTGCCAGCAGTTGGGGCCGACAGGGCCAAGAGACCCAGTACTTC.